The rows below give T cell receptor beta chains drawn from one sample of a study of T cells in Graves' hyperthyroidism and ophthalmopathy. TCRdb redid the calling of the multiplex PCR reads with MiXCR, one entry per CDR3 protein. The sample has about 480,000 distinct CDR3 sequences; approximately 15% are singletons. Sequences were obtained from blood. Source of these receptors: a woman under 30 with Graves' hyperthyroidism. CDR3s include the opening cysteine and the closing phenylalanine or tryptophan. The order of the fields is D gene, V gene, J gene, clone size, CDR3 protein, CDR3 DNA. The D gene is left open where the match is weak. Size tells how often a clone was seen (once, few, many) or the class of an expanded clone, and some rows leave it out.

TRBD1	TRBV12-5	TRBJ1-5	.	CASGLRSGGGQPQHF	TGTGCTAGTGGTTTGAGATCAGGGGGCGGCCAGCCCCAGCATTTT
TRBD2	TRBV12-3/TRBV12-4	TRBJ2-1	many	CASSPGGLAGTEQFF	TGTGCCAGCAGCCCAGGGGGACTAGCGGGGACAGAGCAGTTCTTC
TRBD2	TRBV30	TRBJ2-3	many	CAWKVGTRVDTQYF	TGTGCCTGGAAAGTCGGGACTAGGGTCGATACGCAGTATTTT
TRBD2	TRBV10-2	TRBJ2-1	many	CASSESLGLAGVNEQFF	TGCGCCAGCAGTGAGTCGTTAGGCCTAGCGGGAGTTAATGAGCAGTTCTTC
.	TRBV2	TRBJ2-3	many	CASLYRLGTDTQYF	TGTGCCAGCCTCTACCGATTGGGAACAGATACGCAGTATTTT
.	TRBV7-8	TRBJ2-1	.	CASSLASGLFNEQFF	TGTGCCAGCAGCTTAGCTTCGGGACTTTTCAATGAGCAGTTCTTC
.	TRBV6-1	TRBJ2-1	.	CASSPDLYNEQFF	TGTGCCAGCAGCCCTGACTTGTACAATGAGCAGTTCTTC
.	TRBV7-9	TRBJ1-4	few	CASSLGAEPTNEKLFF	TGTGCCAGCAGCTTAGGGGCGGAACCAACTAATGAAAAACTGTTTTTT
.	TRBV9	TRBJ2-1	many	CASSVATGDEQFF	TGTGCCAGCAGCGTAGCTACGGGGGATGAGCAGTTCTTC
.	TRBV7-9	TRBJ1-2	.	CASSSEGANYGYTF	TGTGCCAGCAGCTCAGAGGGGGCTAACTATGGCTACACCTTC
TRBD2	TRBV9	TRBJ2-3	.	CASSLPAGGQDTQYF	TGTGCCAGCAGCCTTCCTGCGGGAGGGCAAGATACGCAGTATTTT
.	TRBV19	TRBJ2-1	many	CASNLANSYNEQFF	TGTGCCAGTAACCTAGCGAACTCATACAATGAGCAGTTCTTC
.	TRBV30	TRBJ1-1	many	CAWNSLGGTEAFF	TGTGCCTGGAACTCGCTGGGGGGCACTGAAGCTTTCTTT
.	TRBV3-1	TRBJ1-2	.	CASSSVQTPSGGYTF	TGTGCCAGCAGCTCCGTTCAGACCCCCTCAGGAGGCTACACCTTC